This T cell receptor beta chain came from a study of T cell responses to AZD1222 COVID-19 vaccine. Worth noting for this clone: Its target is not known.

Looked up from germline, CDR1 is LGHNA and CDR2 is YNFKEQ. The CDR3 runs 16 residues. V lost 4 bases and J 0 bases, leaving 13 bases between the germline ends. Clones were read by immunoSEQ multiplex PCR, and TCRdb kept only the in-frame ones, dropping some. The sample records around 120,000 clones, 80% to 90% being singletons. Findings of the study overall: Researchers took repertoire samples only after the peak T cell response had come. At baseline, just a handful of AZD1222 recipients tested seropositive. Females outnumbered males among donors, who were mostly white British; clonal diversity was possibly underestimated. Reports indicate that nearly half of spike-specific TCRs are directed at unmutated variant regions.

This chain uses TRBV4-2 with TRBJ1-3; TRBD1 might be the D (5 bases). Sequencing was performed on peripheral blood, taken 28 days after the second AZD1222 dose. This clonotype was sampled from an adult who received the AZD1222 COVID-19 vaccine. The CDR3: CASSPTQGSSGNTIYF. CDR3 nucleotide sequence: TGTGCCAGCAGCCCCACTCAGGGTTCCTCTGGAAACACCATATATTTT.